This is a list of T cell receptor beta chains from one sample in a study of graft-versus-host responses after intestinal transplantation. Sequenced by immunoSEQ multiplex PCR; TCRdb stores in-frame clones only, minus some. Of about 10,000 clones listed, about 95% are singletons. Sequenced material: bone marrow, taken about 520 days after intestinal transplantation. The receptor set was obtained from a human patient who received an intestinal transplant, so some T cells may come from the graft donor. CDR3s include the opening cysteine and the closing phenylalanine or tryptophan.

v_call cdr3_length cdr3_aa
TRBV2 14 CASRGLQGNTEAFF
TRBV10-1 19 CASSTEDRGYMSSGNTIYF
TRBV18 16 CASSPQTTGARYGYTF
TRBV28 12 CASTTGTDTQYF
TRBV19 17 CASSMIGQSSYNSPLHF
TRBV9 15 CASSATGTELYEQYF
TRBV28 14 CASSLPGGNQPQHF
TRBV2 12 CASLGQGHEQYF
TRBV29-1 13 CSVRTAPNTEAFF
TRBV5-1 14 CASSPGRERYEQYF
TRBV28 12 CASSLPVDEQFF
TRBV7-2 19 CASSLGGTGGPTGANVLTF